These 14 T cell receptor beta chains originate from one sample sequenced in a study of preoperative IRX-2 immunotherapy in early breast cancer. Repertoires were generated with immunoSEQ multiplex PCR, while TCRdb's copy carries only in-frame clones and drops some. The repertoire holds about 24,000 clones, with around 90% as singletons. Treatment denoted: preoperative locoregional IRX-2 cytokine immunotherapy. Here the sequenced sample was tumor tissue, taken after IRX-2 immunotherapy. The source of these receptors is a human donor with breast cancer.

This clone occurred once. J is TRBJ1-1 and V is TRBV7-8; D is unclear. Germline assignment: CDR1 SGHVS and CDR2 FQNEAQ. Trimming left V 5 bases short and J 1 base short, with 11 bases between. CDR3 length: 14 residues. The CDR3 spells CASSPPWENTEAFF. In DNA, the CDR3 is TGTGCCAGCAGCCCCCCTTGGGAGAACACTGAAGCTTTCTTT.

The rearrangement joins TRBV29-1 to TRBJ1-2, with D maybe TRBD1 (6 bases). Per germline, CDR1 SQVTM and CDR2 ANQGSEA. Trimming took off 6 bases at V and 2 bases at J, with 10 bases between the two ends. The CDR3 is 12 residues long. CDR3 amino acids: CSVGDTNYGYTF. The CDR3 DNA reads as TGCAGCGTGGGGGACACCAACTATGGCTACACCTTC.

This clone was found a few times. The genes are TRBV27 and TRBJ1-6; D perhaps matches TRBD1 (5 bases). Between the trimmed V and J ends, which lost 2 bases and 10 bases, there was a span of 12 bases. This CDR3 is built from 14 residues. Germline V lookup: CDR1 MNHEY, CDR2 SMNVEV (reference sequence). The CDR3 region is CASSLGTLGSPLHF. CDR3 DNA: TGTGCCAGCAGTTTAGGGACCCTAGGCTCACCCCTCCACTTT.

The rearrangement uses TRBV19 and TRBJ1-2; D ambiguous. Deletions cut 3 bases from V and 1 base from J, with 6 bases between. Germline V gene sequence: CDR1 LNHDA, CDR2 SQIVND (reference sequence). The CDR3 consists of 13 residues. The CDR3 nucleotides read TGTGCCAGTAGTATTCGCAGTAACTATGGCTACACCTTC. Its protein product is CASSIRSNYGYTF.

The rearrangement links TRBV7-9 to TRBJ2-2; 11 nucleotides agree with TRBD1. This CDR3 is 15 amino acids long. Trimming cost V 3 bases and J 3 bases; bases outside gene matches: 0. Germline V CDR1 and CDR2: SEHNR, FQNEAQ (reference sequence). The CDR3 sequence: CASSLGQGDTGELFF. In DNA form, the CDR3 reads TGTGCCAGCAGCTTGGGACAGGGGGACACCGGGGAGCTGTTTTTT.

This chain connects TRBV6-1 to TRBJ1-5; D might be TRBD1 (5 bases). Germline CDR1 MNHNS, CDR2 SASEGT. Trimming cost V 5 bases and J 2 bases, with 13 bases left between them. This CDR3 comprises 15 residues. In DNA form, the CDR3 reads TGTGCCAGCAGTTGGGACTTTCAGGGCAATCAGCCCCAGCATTTT. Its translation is CASSWDFQGNQPQHF.

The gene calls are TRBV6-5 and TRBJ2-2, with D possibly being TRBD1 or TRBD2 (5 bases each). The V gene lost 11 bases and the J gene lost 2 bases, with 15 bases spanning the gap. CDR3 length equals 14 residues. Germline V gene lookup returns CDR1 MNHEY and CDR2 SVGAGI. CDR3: CASCLGVNTGELFF. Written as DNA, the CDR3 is TGTGCCTCGTGCCTGGGGGTTAACACCGGGGAGCTGTTTTTT.

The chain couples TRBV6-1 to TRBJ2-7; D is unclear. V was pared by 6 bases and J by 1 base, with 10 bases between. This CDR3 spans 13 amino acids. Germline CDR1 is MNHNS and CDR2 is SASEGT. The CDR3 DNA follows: TGTGCCAGCAGAACCGGAGAGTCCTACGAGCAGTACGTC. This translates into CASRTGESYEQYV.

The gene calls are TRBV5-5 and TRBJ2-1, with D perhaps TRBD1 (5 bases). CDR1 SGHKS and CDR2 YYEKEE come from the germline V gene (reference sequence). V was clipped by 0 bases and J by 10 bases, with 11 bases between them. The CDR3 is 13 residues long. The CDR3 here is CASSLVPGKEQFF. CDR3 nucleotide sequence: TGTGCCAGCAGCTTGGTTCCAGGGAAGGAGCAGTTCTTC.

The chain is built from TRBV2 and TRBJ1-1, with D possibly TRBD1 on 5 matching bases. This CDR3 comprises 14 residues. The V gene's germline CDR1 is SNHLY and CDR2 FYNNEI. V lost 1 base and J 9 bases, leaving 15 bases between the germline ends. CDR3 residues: CASSEGEGMAKAFF. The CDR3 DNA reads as TGTGCCAGCAGTGAAGGGGAGGGGATGGCTAAAGCTTTCTTT.

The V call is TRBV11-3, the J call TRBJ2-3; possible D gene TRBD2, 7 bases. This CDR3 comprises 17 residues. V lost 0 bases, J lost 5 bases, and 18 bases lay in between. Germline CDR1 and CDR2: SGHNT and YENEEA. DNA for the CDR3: TGTGCCAGCAGCTTAGATTTGGGGGGGGGCTTAAAAGATACGCAGTATTTT. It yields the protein CASSLDLGGGLKDTQYF.

The CDR3, as DNA: TGTGCCAGCAGCCCACCGCAGTCCTACGAGCAGTACTTC. Translating it yields CASSPPQSYEQYF. The rearrangement joins TRBV5-4 to TRBJ2-7, with D uncertain. CDR3 size: 13 residues. Germline V CDR1 and CDR2: SGHNT, YYREEE (reference sequence). V shed 4 bases and J shed 1 base, with 9 bases lying between them.

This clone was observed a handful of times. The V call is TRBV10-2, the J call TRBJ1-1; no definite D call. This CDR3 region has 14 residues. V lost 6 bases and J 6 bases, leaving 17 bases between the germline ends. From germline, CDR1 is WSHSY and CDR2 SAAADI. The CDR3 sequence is CASRSVGQMAEAFF. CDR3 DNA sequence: TGCGCCAGCAGGTCGGTAGGGCAAATGGCTGAAGCTTTCTTT.

This chain's CDR3 is CASSRIGQAKFMNTEAFF. In nucleotides, the CDR3 is TGTGCCAGCAGTCGAATAGGGCAGGCGAAATTTATGAACACTGAAGCTTTCTTT. The chain combines TRBV27 with TRBJ1-1; D is unresolved. Germline V gene data show CDR1 as MNHEY and CDR2 as SMNVEV (reference sequence). The CDR3 has 18 residues. Trimming took 5 bases from V and 0 from J, leaving 22 bases between them.